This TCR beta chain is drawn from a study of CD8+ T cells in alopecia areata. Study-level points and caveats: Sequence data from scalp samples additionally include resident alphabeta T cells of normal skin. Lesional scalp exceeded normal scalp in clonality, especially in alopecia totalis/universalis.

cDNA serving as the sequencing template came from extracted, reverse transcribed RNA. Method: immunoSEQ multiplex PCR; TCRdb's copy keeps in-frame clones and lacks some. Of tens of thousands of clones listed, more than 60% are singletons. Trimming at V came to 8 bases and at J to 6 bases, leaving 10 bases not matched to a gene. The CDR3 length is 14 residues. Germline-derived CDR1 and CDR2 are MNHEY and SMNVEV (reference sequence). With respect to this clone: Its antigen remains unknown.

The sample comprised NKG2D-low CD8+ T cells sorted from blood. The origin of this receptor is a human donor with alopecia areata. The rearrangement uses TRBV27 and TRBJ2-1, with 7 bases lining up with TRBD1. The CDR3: CASQPEGGGNEQFF. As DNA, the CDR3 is TGTGCCAGCCAACCTGAAGGGGGCGGCAATGAGCAGTTCTTC.